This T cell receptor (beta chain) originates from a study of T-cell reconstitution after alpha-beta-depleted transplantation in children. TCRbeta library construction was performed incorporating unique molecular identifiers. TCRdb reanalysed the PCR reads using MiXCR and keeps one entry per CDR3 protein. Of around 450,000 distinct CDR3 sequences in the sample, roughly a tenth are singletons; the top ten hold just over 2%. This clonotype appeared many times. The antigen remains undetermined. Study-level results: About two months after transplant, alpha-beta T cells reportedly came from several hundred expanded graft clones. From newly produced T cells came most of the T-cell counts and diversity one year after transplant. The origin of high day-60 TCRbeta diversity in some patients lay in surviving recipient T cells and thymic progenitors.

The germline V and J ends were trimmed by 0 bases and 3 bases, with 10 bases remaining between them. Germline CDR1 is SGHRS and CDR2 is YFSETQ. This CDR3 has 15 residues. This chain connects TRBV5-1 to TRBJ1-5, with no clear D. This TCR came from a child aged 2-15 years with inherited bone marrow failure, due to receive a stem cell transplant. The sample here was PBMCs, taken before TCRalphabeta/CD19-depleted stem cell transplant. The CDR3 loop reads CASSLGPINNQPQHF. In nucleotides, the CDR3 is TGCGCCAGCAGCTTGGGACCGATCAACAATCAGCCCCAGCATTTT.